What follows are 5 T cell receptor beta chains derived from one specimen sequenced in a study of radiotherapy plus CTLA-4 blockade in lung cancer. Profiled with immunoSEQ multiplex PCR; TCRdb holds only in-frame clones, not every one. Of roughly 62,000 clones listed, approximately 80% are singletons. The sequenced sample was peripheral blood, obtained from a patient treated with radiotherapy plus ipilimumab. The receptors were gathered from a human donor with non-small cell lung cancer who had a complete response to radiotherapy plus ipilimumab.

The gene calls are TRBV7-2 and TRBJ2-1, with TRBD2 as a possible D gene (6 bases). Trimming cost V 5 bases and J 5 bases, with 13 bases left between them. The germline V gene encodes CDR1 SGHTA and CDR2 FQGNSA. This CDR3 comprises 14 residues. The chain's CDR3 is CASSPGGADNEQFF. CDR3 nucleotide sequence: TGTGCCAGCAGCCCCGGAGGGGCGGACAATGAGCAGTTCTTC.

The sample holds a few counts of this clone. V usage is TRBV5-1 and J usage is TRBJ1-1; D not certain. Germline V lookup: CDR1 SGHRS, CDR2 YFSETQ. The CDR3 has 14 amino acids. V lost 0 bases and J 1 base, leaving 7 bases between the germline ends. Here the CDR3 reads CASSLDTSNTEAFF. Here the CDR3 DNA reads TGCGCCAGCAGCTTGGATACGTCGAACACTGAAGCTTTCTTT.

Written as DNA, the CDR3 is TGTGCCAGCAGTTCAAGGCAGGGGGCCTACAATGAGCAGTTCTTC. Its translation: CASSSRQGAYNEQFF. This chain joins TRBV27 and TRBJ2-1, with 7 bases aligning to TRBD1. The CDR3 spans 15 residues. Germline V gene data show CDR1 as MNHEY and CDR2 as SMNVEV (reference sequence). V trimming: 4 bases; J trimming: 2 bases; junction bases outside the gene matches: 5.

The chain employs TRBV30 and TRBJ1-6; D is undetermined. The CDR3 totals 13 residues. Per germline, CDR1 GTSNPN and CDR2 SVGIG (reference sequence). The V end was cut by 2 bases, the J end by 9 bases, with 11 bases between. CDR3 protein: CAWSLGRTSPLHF. The CDR3 nucleotides are TGTGCCTGGAGTTTAGGGAGAACTTCACCCCTCCACTTT.

Written as DNA, the CDR3 is TGTGCCAGCAGCGTACCAGGTGACCCTAACTATGGCTACACCTTC. Its translation is CASSVPGDPNYGYTF. The genes are TRBV9 and TRBJ1-2; D remains unclear. The V gene's germline CDR1 is SGDLS and CDR2 YYNGEE. The CDR3 loop spans 15 amino acids. The germline V and J ends were trimmed by 1 base and 0 bases, with 10 bases remaining between them.